This entry describes one T cell receptor beta chain. Its antigen is currently unknown. The data were produced by immunoSEQ multiplex PCR, yet TCRdb's version contains in-frame clones alone and is incomplete. The data hold 120,000 or so clones, with 88% observed a single time. The data originate from a study of T cell responses to AZD1222 COVID-19 vaccine. The wider study: Pooling of second doses given at about 4 or about 12 weeks was done. Study-level findings and limits: The study found vaccine-associated CD4 TCRs spanning spike, dominant at 160-218 and 743-854. In all cases, repertoires were sampled only after the peak T cell response. Females outnumbered males among donors, who were mostly white British; clonal diversity was possibly underestimated.

Between the trimmed V and J ends, which lost 0 bases and 6 bases, there was a span of 10 bases. This CDR3 spans 15 amino acids. CDR1 and CDR2 from the germline V gene are SGDLS and YYNGEE. Sequencing was performed on peripheral blood, taken on day 0 of AZD1222 vaccination. The clonotype was recovered from an adult in good health. The chain recombines TRBV9 with TRBJ1-6, with D unresolved. The CDR3 loop is CASSVDGVTNSPLHF. CDR3 DNA: TGTGCCAGCAGCGTAGATGGGGTTACTAATTCACCCCTCCACTTT.